This TCR beta chain was profiled in a study of T cells in Graves' hyperthyroidism and ophthalmopathy. Study-level points and caveats: In blood, most of the thyroid clonotypes expanded above 0.001 were also present.

Unmatched junction bases numbered 8, after V lost 6 bases and J lost 4 bases. The CDR3 is 15 amino acids. The table lists this clonotype with many counts. Its antigen remains unidentified. Using RNA transcripts as the source, TCR beta CDR3 regions were amplified. TCR CDR3 regions were first amplified by RT-PCR with HTBI primers. TCRdb redid the calling of the multiplex PCR reads with MiXCR, one entry per CDR3 protein. Here the sample spans under 400,000 distinct CDR3 sequences, over 11% being singletons. V usage is TRBV12-3 or TRBV12-4 and J usage is TRBJ1-5; 8 bases agree with TRBD1. Sequenced: blood. This sequence originates from a woman aged 60-75 years with Graves' hyperthyroidism. Here the CDR3 DNA reads TGTGCCAGCAGGACCGGGACAGGTAATAATCAGCCCCAGCATTTT. Encoded protein: CASRTGTGNNQPQHF.